This T cell receptor beta chain was recovered during a study of cytomegalovirus exposure and HLA in healthy donors. Findings of the study overall: In a later analysis, at a false discovery rate of 0.05, 15,000 to 20,000 TCR beta sequences matched HLA alleles. CMV serostatus was the sole immune exposure data available.

Healthy individuals who donated bone marrow served as the donors. The donors, nominally healthy at sampling, likely had unrecorded immune exposures. Amplification used 60 Vbeta primers and 13 Jbeta primers. The data were produced by immunoSEQ multiplex PCR, yet TCRdb's version contains in-frame clones alone and is incomplete. The data hold 130,000 to 150,000 clones, with roughly 80% observed a single time. V lost 2 bases and J lost 11; bases outside the gene matches: 18. The germline V gene encodes CDR1 SGHDT and CDR2 YYEEEE. The CDR3 runs to 17 residues. In regard to this clone: Its antigen is unidentified.

The sequence was obtained from a woman aged 40 to 55 in good health and CMV-seropositive. The rearrangement uses TRBV5-6 and TRBJ1-4, with TRBD1 matching over 7 bases. What was sequenced was PBMCs. The chain's CDR3 is CASSLQGRGLGGAKLFF. CDR3 coding DNA: TGTGCCAGCAGCTTACAGGGGAGAGGGTTAGGGGGCGCGAAACTGTTTTTT.